Listed below are T cell receptor beta chains from one sample, sequenced in a study of T cell repertoires in cytomegalovirus infection. TCRdb re-derived calls from the reads in MiXCR, one entry per CDR3 protein. This table has around 740,000 distinct CDR3 sequences, under 40% appearing once. The sample was PBMCs. These receptors came from a human donor in good health (CMV status not recorded). Some clones in this sample may be carry-over from other donors' samples. CDR3s include the opening cysteine and the closing phenylalanine or tryptophan. D genes are given only for firm matches. Clone size is shown for a subset of rows, as once, few, many or a class of expanded clone.

size: NA
D: TRBD2
J: TRBJ2-2
V: TRBV4-2
CDR3: CASSQRNPRLAGNLNTGELFF
DNA: TGTGCCAGCAGCCAACGCAACCCGAGGCTAGCGGGGAACCTGAACACCGGGGAGCTGTTTTTT

size: NA
D: NA
J: TRBJ1-4
V: TRBV27
CDR3: CASSRGTGATNEKLFF
DNA: TGTGCCAGCAGCCGAGGGACCGGAGCAACTAATGAAAAACTGTTTTTT

size: NA
D: NA
J: TRBJ2-3
V: TRBV28
CDR3: CASSLFRSARNTQYF
DNA: TGTGCCAGCAGTTTATTTAGGTCTGCTCGGAATACGCAGTATTTT

size: many
D: TRBD1
J: TRBJ1-1
V: TRBV7-8
CDR3: CASSLSGQRRNTEAFF
DNA: TGTGCCAGCAGCTTATCGGGACAGCGCCGGAACACTGAAGCTTTCTTT

size: NA
D: NA
J: TRBJ2-3
V: TRBV7-9
CDR3: CASSSDRSSTDTQYF
DNA: TGTGCCAGCAGCTCCGACAGGAGTAGCACAGATACGCAGTATTTT

size: few
D: NA
J: TRBJ1-1
V: TRBV20-1
CDR3: CSALWPFASKAFF
DNA: TGCAGTGCTCTCTGGCCCTTCGCATCAAAAGCTTTCTTT

size: few
D: NA
J: TRBJ2-1
V: TRBV11-2
CDR3: CASSYSRGTYNEQFF
DNA: TGTGCCAGCAGCTACTCCCGGGGGACCTACAATGAGCAGTTCTTC

size: NA
D: NA
J: TRBJ1-1
V: TRBV19
CDR3: CASILRTEAFF
DNA: TGTGCCAGTATCCTGAGGACTGAAGCTTTCTTT

size: few
D: NA
J: TRBJ2-5
V: TRBV20-1
CDR3: CSARGPETQYF
DNA: TGCAGTGCTAGGGGGCCGGAGACCCAGTACTTC

size: NA
D: NA
J: TRBJ2-3
V: TRBV15
CDR3: CATSRDSQGSTDTQYF
DNA: TGTGCCACCAGCAGAGATTCTCAGGGAAGCACAGATACGCAGTATTTT

size: NA
D: NA
J: TRBJ2-1
V: TRBV6-1
CDR3: CASRIDLVYNEQFF
DNA: TGTGCCAGCAGGATAGATCTGGTTTACAATGAGCAGTTCTTC

size: NA
D: NA
J: TRBJ1-1
V: TRBV12-3/TRBV12-4
CDR3: CASRIPGITEAFF
DNA: TGTGCCAGCAGGATACCGGGAATTACTGAAGCTTTCTTT

size: few
D: NA
J: TRBJ2-1
V: TRBV12-3/TRBV12-4
CDR3: CASSLDLGEQFF
DNA: TGTGCCAGCAGTTTGGATTTAGGGGAGCAGTTCTTC

size: many
D: TRBD1
J: TRBJ2-2
V: TRBV6-6
CDR3: CASSRGDRANTGELFF
DNA: TGTGCCAGCAGCAGGGGGGACAGGGCGAACACCGGGGAGCTGTTTTTT

size: many
D: NA
J: TRBJ2-7
V: TRBV7-6
CDR3: CASTDLNTYEQYF
DNA: TGTGCCAGCACCGATTTAAATACCTACGAGCAGTACTTC

size: few
D: TRBD2
J: TRBJ2-5
V: TRBV12-3/TRBV12-4
CDR3: CASIHGTSGGPQETQYF
DNA: TGTGCCAGCATCCACGGGACTAGCGGGGGGCCGCAAGAGACCCAGTACTTC

size: NA
D: NA
J: TRBJ2-1
V: TRBV5-1
CDR3: CASSLEWETNNEQFF
DNA: TGCGCCAGCAGCTTGGAGTGGGAGACAAACAATGAGCAGTTCTTC

size: NA
D: TRBD1
J: TRBJ2-7
V: TRBV20-1
CDR3: CSALGETGGYEQYF
DNA: TGCAGTGCCCTGGGGGAGACAGGGGGCTACGAGCAGTACTTC